This T cell receptor beta chain came from a study of somatic mutations in T cells in chronic GVHD (dated by TCRdb to about 2020). On this clone: Its antigen is not yet known. No base qualities exist here, and no much larger clone lies one base off it.

CDR1 and CDR2 (LNHNV, YYDKDF) derive from the germline V gene (reference sequence). Trimming accounts for 1 base at V and 1 base at J, while the number of junction bases matched to no gene is 6. Including the terminal cysteine and phenylalanine, the CDR3 comprises 16 residues. CDR3 DNA is the only sequence kept; it has 48 bases, read in frame from the first base. Genomic DNA was isolated and then used for the TCRbeta deep sequencing. TCRbeta CDR3 sequencing and initial data processing were performed as a commercial service with the immunoSEQ assay. The paper's data handling went like this. Reads were demultiplexed, adapter and primer sequences removed, similar clones merged by frequency-ratio clustering, and V, D, J genes annotated with IMGT. Entries here come from immuneACCESS through TCRdb and include only in-frame sequences with V and J called. Some clones fail to appear in such tables; in the studies checked, an unresolved V gene covers under half of the shortfall, and the cause of the remainder is unknown. V and J calls and clone size are those listed in that table; D and trimming were worked out from the DNA. The sample records roughly 15,000 clones, roughly three quarters of which are singletons. The ten largest account for 32% of the sample.

For sorting, staining was done with anti-CD3, anti-CD4, anti-CD8 and a Vbeta20 antibody from the IOTest Beta Mark kit on a FACSAria III, reaching purity above 98%. Mononuclear cells were isolated by Ficoll-Paque PLUS density gradient centrifugation from peripheral blood that had been collected in sodium heparin tubes. CD4+ Vbeta20+, CD4+ Vbeta20-, and CD8+ T cell fractions were FACS-sorted before TCRbeta deep sequencing. The source of this sequence is a male patient between 45 and 60 years old with chronic graft-versus-host disease. Following transplantation, T cells from the graft donor may be among those present. Sequenced sample: Vbeta20-negative CD4+ T cells from blood. In light of the paper, this sample's cell subset or site label describes: CD4+ T cells sorted as TCR Vbeta20 negative by flow cytometry. The chain couples TRBV15 to TRBJ1-1, with 7 bases matching TRBD1. The encoded CDR3 is CATSRARGLGNTEAFF. The bases are TGTGCCACCAGCAGAGCGAGGGGGCTGGGGAACACTGAAGCTTTCTTT.